This paragraph covers one TCR beta chain sequence. These data are taken from a study of blood T cell repertoires in COVID-19. Authors' processing steps: By means of reference gene primer amplification, nucleated cell counts were estimated. Only in-frame clones appear in the TCRdb table, and some are missing; sequencing was by immunoSEQ multiplex PCR. V, J and clone size were drawn from that table, and D and trimming were deduced from the DNA. This table has about 250,000 clones, roughly 86% appearing once. The germline V gene encodes CDR1 SGHRS and CDR2 YFSETQ. Trimming shortened V by 2 bases and J by 3 bases, and 8 bases separated the two germline ends. The length of the CDR3 is 14 residues.

This chain links TRBV5-1 with TRBJ1-4; D is undetermined. The sample was PBMCs or T cells enriched from blood (not recorded which). This clonotype was sampled from a woman aged 45-65 years who had recovered from COVID-19. The CDR3 loop is CASSLDGSNEKLFF. As DNA, the CDR3 is TGCGCCAGCAGCTTAGATGGCTCTAATGAAAAACTGTTTTTT.